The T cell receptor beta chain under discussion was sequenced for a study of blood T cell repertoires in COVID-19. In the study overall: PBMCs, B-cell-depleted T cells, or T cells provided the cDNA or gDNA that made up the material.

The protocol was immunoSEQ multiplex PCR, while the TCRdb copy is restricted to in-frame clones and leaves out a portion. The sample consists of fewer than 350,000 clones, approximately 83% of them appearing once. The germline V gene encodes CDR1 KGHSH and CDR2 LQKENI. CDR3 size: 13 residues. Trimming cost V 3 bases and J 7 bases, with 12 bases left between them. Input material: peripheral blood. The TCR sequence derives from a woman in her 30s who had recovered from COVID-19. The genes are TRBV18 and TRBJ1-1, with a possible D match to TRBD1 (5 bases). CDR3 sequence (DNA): TGTGCCAGCTCACCCCCGGGGCGGGGTGAAGCTTTCTTT. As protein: CASSPPGRGEAFF.